The 32 T cell receptor beta chains presented below share a single source sample, sequenced in a study of OX40 agonist ivuxolimab in advanced cancers. TCRdb's copy holds only in-frame clones and misses some; the assay was immunoSEQ multiplex PCR. The sample has 50,000 or so clones, around 86% seen once. The sequenced sample was CD4+ or CD8+ T cells sorted from blood, obtained in a trial of the OX40 agonist ivuxolimab. All receptors come from an adult with an advanced solid tumor such as melanoma, head and neck, liver or kidney cancer.

The count of this clone is one. V usage is TRBV4-1 and J usage is TRBJ2-2; D remains unclear. CDR1 and CDR2 from the germline V gene are MGHRA and YSYEKL. This CDR3 has 15 residues. Trimming cost V 1 base and J 1 base, with 7 bases left between them. CDR3 nucleotide sequence: TGCGCCAGCAGCCAAGCTCAGCTGAACACCGGGGAGCTGTTTTTT. As protein: CASSQAQLNTGELFF.

The chain uses TRBV5-6 and TRBJ2-2; the match to TRBD2 covers 8 bases. The germline CDR1 and CDR2 sequences are SGHDT and YYEEEE. Losses at the gene ends were 4 bases for V and 6 bases for J; bases not matched to a gene: 8. There are 15 residues in the CDR3. The CDR3 DNA is TGTGCCAGCAGCCTCGTGCGGGGGGTGCCCGGGGAGCTGTTTTTT. Protein: CASSLVRGVPGELFF.

CDR3: CASRALAGGGTDTQYF. The CDR3 DNA is TGTGCCAGCAGGGCTCTAGCGGGAGGCGGGACAGATACGCAGTATTTT. The chain combines TRBV7-9 with TRBJ2-3, with TRBD2 matching over 11 bases. The CDR3 runs to 16 residues. V trimming: 6 bases; J trimming: 3 bases; junction bases outside the gene matches: 8. From germline, CDR1 is SEHNR and CDR2 FQNEAQ (reference sequence).

This clone appeared a few times. The V and J genes are TRBV6-1 and TRBJ1-1; possible D gene TRBD1, 6 bases. The V gene lost 2 bases and the J gene lost 0 bases, with 10 bases spanning the gap. This CDR3 comprises 15 residues. The germline V gene has CDR1 MNHNS and CDR2 SASEGT. This CDR3 is CASSERGGMNTEAFF. The CDR3 region has the DNA TGTGCCAGCAGTGAACGGGGGGGCATGAACACTGAAGCTTTCTTT.

The genes are TRBV7-3 and TRBJ2-1; 9 bases line up with TRBD2. Unmatched junction bases numbered 4, after V lost 1 base and J lost 0 bases. The CDR3 has 17 amino acids. The germline CDR1 and CDR2 sequences are SGHTA and FQGTGA. The CDR3 reads CASSLIASGTSYNEQFF. The CDR3 nucleotides are TGTGCCAGCAGCTTAATCGCTAGCGGGACCTCCTACAATGAGCAGTTCTTC.

V is TRBV19 and J is TRBJ2-3; 14 bases map to TRBD2. V lost 6 bases to trimming and J lost 6 bases; unmatched junction nucleotides: 8. The CDR3 runs 16 residues. Germline lookup yields CDR1 LNHDA and CDR2 SQIVND (reference sequence). This CDR3 reads CASSTRRTSGGDTQYF. The CDR3 region has the DNA TGTGCCAGTAGCACGCGTCGGACTAGCGGGGGGGATACGCAGTATTTT. Full variable domain (rest looked up from reference TRBV19 and TRBJ2-3): DGGITQSPKYLFRKEGQNVTLSCEQNLNHDAMYWYRQDPGQGLRLIYYSQIVNDFQKGDIAEGYSVSREKKESFPLTVTSAQKNPTAFYLCASSTRRTSGGDTQYFGPGTRLTVL.

The V gene is TRBV10-3, the J gene TRBJ2-2, with D possibly being TRBD2 (5 bases). V lost 0 bases to trimming and J lost 4 bases, with 12 bases between them. Germline V lookup: CDR1 ENHRY, CDR2 SYGVKD. The CDR3 contains 16 residues. The DNA of the CDR3 is TGTGCCATCAGTGAGTCACGGGGTCTAAGCACCGGGGAGCTGTTTTTT. Residues: CAISESRGLSTGELFF.

The chain is built from TRBV5-1 and TRBJ2-1; tentative D call: TRBD2 (5 bases). Trimming removed 2 bases from V and 6 bases from J, with 15 bases in between. The germline V gene has CDR1 SGHRS and CDR2 YFSETQ. The CDR3 has 15 residues. The CDR3 nucleotides are TGCGCCAGCAGCTTTCTCGAGGCGGGCGTCAATGAGCAGTTCTTC. Its translation is CASSFLEAGVNEQFF.

V gene TRBV9 combines with J gene TRBJ1-3; D is undetermined. Germline values: CDR1 SGDLS, CDR2 YYNGEE. V lost 0 bases to trimming and J lost 0 bases, with 10 bases between them. This CDR3 spans 16 amino acids. The CDR3 DNA follows: TGTGCCAGCAGCGTAGATAACAGCGTCTCTGGAAACACCATATATTTT. Amino acid sequence: CASSVDNSVSGNTIYF.

In regard to this clone: The identical CDR3 is also encoded by other nucleotide sequences in the sample. The gene calls are TRBV6-5 and TRBJ2-7; 8 bases agree with TRBD1. The CDR3 has 14 amino acids. Unmatched junction bases numbered 4, after V lost 2 bases and J lost 4 bases. Germline V gene sequence: CDR1 MNHEY, CDR2 SVGAGI. The CDR3 DNA sequence: TGTGCCAGCAGTTACGGGCAGGGGGCTTACGAGCAGTACTTC. Protein sequence: CASSYGQGAYEQYF.

This clone was picked up one time. The genes are TRBV2 and TRBJ1-4; 8 bases fit TRBD1. The CDR3 covers 15 residues. V lost 4 bases and J lost 7; bases outside the gene matches: 8. Germline V gives CDR1 SNHLY, CDR2 FYNNEI. DNA of the CDR3: TGTGCCAGCAGTGGACAGGGGCTGGTGGTTGAAAAACTGTTTTTT. Its protein is CASSGQGLVVEKLFF.

This clone was recorded once. The rearrangement joins TRBV5-4 to TRBJ2-1; a possible D gene is TRBD2 (6 bases). Germline assignment: CDR1 SGHNT and CDR2 YYREEE (reference sequence). V dropped 2 bases and J dropped 7 bases, with 10 bases sitting between them. The CDR3 length is 13 residues. This CDR3 is CASSFLGGNEQFF. The CDR3 coding sequence is TGTGCCAGCAGCTTCCTGGGAGGAAATGAGCAGTTCTTC.

The genes are TRBV5-6 and TRBJ1-3; D uncertain. Trimming removed 3 bases from V and 0 bases from J, with 13 bases in between. Germline lookup yields CDR1 SGHDT and CDR2 YYEEEE. The CDR3 has 16 residues. CDR3 in amino acids: CASSWRAQVSGNTIYF. The DNA for the CDR3 is TGTGCCAGCAGCTGGAGGGCACAAGTCTCTGGAAACACCATATATTTT.

The V and J genes are TRBV7-6 and TRBJ2-3; D is possibly TRBD2 (6 bases). V lost 2 bases and J 3 bases, leaving 12 bases between the germline ends. Germline CDR1 and CDR2: SGHVS and FNYEAQ. This CDR3 has 15 amino acids. The CDR3 loop reads CASSLLPSATDTQYF. In nucleotides, the CDR3 is TGTGCCAGCAGCTTACTTCCTAGCGCAACAGATACGCAGTATTTT.

The chain uses TRBV10-3 and TRBJ1-1; TRBD1 agrees at 7 bases. V lost 7 bases, J lost 5 bases, and 19 bases stayed unmatched. The CDR3 sequence is 17 residues long. Germline CDR1 is ENHRY and CDR2 is SYGVKD. DNA of the CDR3: TGTGCCATCAACGACAACAGGGGACGATCCGGAGGGACTGAAGCTTTCTTT. Protein sequence: CAINDNRGRSGGTEAFF.

This clone was seen a handful of times. The chain carries TRBV7-9 and TRBJ2-7, with TRBD1 identical over 9 bases. V was pared by 11 bases and J by 6 bases, with 8 bases of the junction left unmatched. CDR1 and CDR2 (germline): SEHNR, FQNEAQ (reference sequence). The CDR3 contains 12 residues. CDR3 nucleotides: TGTGCCGTAAAACAGGGGGCTGTCGAGCAGTACTTC. It specifies CAVKQGAVEQYF.

The chain combines TRBV7-2 with TRBJ2-5; TRBD1 aligns across 8 bases. From germline, CDR1 is SGHTA and CDR2 FQGNSA. Trimming took 4 bases from V and 2 from J; bases not matched to a gene: 12. The CDR3 spans 17 residues. CDR3 protein: CASSSTTGGSAQETQYF. CDR3 nucleotides: TGTGCCAGCAGCTCTACCACAGGGGGGTCGGCACAAGAGACCCAGTACTTC.

The table lists this clone with a few counts. The J gene is TRBJ1-5, the V gene TRBV4-2, with D perhaps TRBD1 (6 bases). Deletions cut 4 bases from V and 2 bases from J, with 12 bases between. The length of the CDR3 is 15 residues. Germline CDR1 is LGHNA and CDR2 is YNFKEQ. The DNA of the CDR3 is TGTGCCAGCAGCCTACAGGGTCAAGGCAATCAGCCCCAGCATTTT. Translating gives CASSLQGQGNQPQHF.

The V call is TRBV6-4, the J call TRBJ1-1, with 7 bases that match TRBD1. V lost 6 bases to trimming and J lost 8 bases; unmatched junction nucleotides: 9. This CDR3 contains 13 residues. Germline-derived CDR1 and CDR2 are MRHNA and SNTAGT. Here the CDR3 DNA reads TGTGCCAGCAGCGAACAAGGGGGCGCAGAAGCTTTCTTT. Translated: CASSEQGGAEAFF.

The chain uses TRBV6-1 and TRBJ2-2, with D tentatively TRBD1 (6 bases). Germline V gives CDR1 MNHNS, CDR2 SASEGT. CDR3 size: 14 residues. V lost 6 bases and J lost 3, with 11 bases in between. The CDR3 coding sequence is TGTGCCAGCAGGAGACAGGACGACACCGGGGAGCTGTTTTTT. It codes for CASRRQDDTGELFF.

J is TRBJ1-5 and V is TRBV2; no firm D call. This CDR3 region has 14 residues. CDR1 and CDR2 (germline): SNHLY, FYNNEI. The ends were cut back, 6 bases at V and 6 bases at J, with 15 bases in the middle. CDR3 sequence: CASSPMGWGQPQHF. CDR3 DNA: TGTGCCAGCAGCCCTATGGGGTGGGGTCAGCCCCAGCATTTT.

This sequence joins TRBV2 and TRBJ1-5; 9 nucleotides align to TRBD1. The CDR3 contains 15 residues. From germline, CDR1 is SNHLY and CDR2 FYNNEI. With V trimmed by 6 bases and J by 2 bases, 5 bases remained unmatched. The CDR3 spells CASREGQGGNQPQHF. DNA of the CDR3: TGTGCCAGCAGGGAGGGACAGGGCGGCAATCAGCCCCAGCATTTT. The entire variable domain, with the rest obtained from reference TRBV2 and TRBJ1-5, is as follows: EPEVTQTPSHQVTQMGQEVILRCVPISNHLYFYWYRQILGQKVEFLVSFYNNEISEKSEIFDDQFSVERPDGSNFTLKIRSTKLEDSAMYFCASREGQGGNQPQHFGDGTRLSIL.

This chain joins TRBV6-5 and TRBJ2-1; weak D call: TRBD1 (6 bases). The V end was cut by 6 bases, the J end by 4 bases, with 16 bases between. Looked up from germline, CDR1 is MNHEY and CDR2 is SVGAGI. CDR3 size: 15 residues. The CDR3 DNA reads as TGTGCCAGCAGAGGCCGGGACACGAAATACAATGAGCAGTTCTTC. Its translation: CASRGRDTKYNEQFF.

This clone was counted a single time. One end of the junction fails to match germline, which may point to a read error. The chain links TRBV7-7 to TRBJ2-2; 8 bases map to TRBD2. Germline-derived CDR1 and CDR2 are SSHAT and FNYEAQ (reference sequence). The CDR3 is made up of 15 amino acids. In DNA, the CDR3 is TGTGCTAGCAGCTTGGGACTAGAGAACACCGGGGAGCTGTTTTTT. Protein: CASSLGLENTGELFF. Combining the CDR3 with reference TRBV7-7 and TRBJ2-2 gives the whole variable domain GAGVSQSPRYKVTKRGQDVTLRCDPISSHATLYWYQQALGQGPEFLTYFNYEAQPDKSGLPSDRFSAERPEGSISTLTIQRTEQRDSAMYRCASSLGLENTGELFFGEGSRLTVL.

The chain has TRBV21-1 and TRBJ1-1; the DNA was not used to check the table's D call, TRBD1. TRBV21-1 is a pseudogene locus. This CDR3 has 16 residues. CDR3 amino acids: CASSKKKGQGDTEAFF. CDR3 nucleotides: TGTGCCAGCAGCAAAAAGAAGGGACAGGGGGACACTGAAGCTTTCTTT.

This CDR3 is CASSLPSGGGAQYF. CDR3 DNA sequence: TGTGCCAGCAGCTTACCTAGCGGGGGGGGTGCGCAGTATTTT. The chain employs TRBV7-2 and TRBJ2-3, with 12 bases matching TRBD2. The germline V gene has CDR1 SGHTA and CDR2 FQGNSA. The CDR3 loop spans 14 amino acids. V was clipped by 2 bases and J by 10 bases; unmatched bases: 4.

The gene calls are TRBV7-9 and TRBJ2-5, with D possibly being TRBD2 (7 bases). This CDR3 contains 15 residues. V lost 5 bases to trimming and J lost 3 bases, with 16 bases between them. Germline V gives CDR1 SEHNR, CDR2 FQNEAQ (reference sequence). The CDR3 region has the DNA TGTGCCAGCAGCGCCCTGGGAGGGGGTGAAGAGACCCAGTACTTC. It yields the protein CASSALGGGEETQYF.

This clone was observed a single time. The chain combines TRBV28 with TRBJ2-2; the D is unclear. CDR3 length: 14 residues. Looked up from germline, CDR1 is MDHEN and CDR2 is SYDVKM. Trimming shortened V by 1 base and J by 5 bases, and 8 bases separated the two germline ends. DNA of the CDR3: TGTGCCAGCAGTTTATTGTCAGGAACCGGGGAGCTGTTTTTT. Protein sequence: CASSLLSGTGELFF.

This clone has a handful of counts. The genes are TRBV5-1 and TRBJ1-3; D not resolved. V was cut by 0 bases and J by 2 bases, with 12 bases left in between. This CDR3 contains 16 residues. Per germline, CDR1 SGHRS and CDR2 YFSETQ. The DNA for the CDR3 is TGCGCCAGCAGCTTGGAAGGTTCTAACGCTGGAAACACCATATATTTT. It codes for CASSLEGSNAGNTIYF.

The CDR3 region has the DNA TGTGCCAGCAGCCCACCGACAGGGGCGAAGGGCGAGCAGTACTTC. Translated: CASSPPTGAKGEQYF. The chain has TRBV4-2 and TRBJ2-7; 8 positions match TRBD1. Losses at the gene ends were 4 bases for V and 6 bases for J; bases not matched to a gene: 11. This CDR3 contains 15 residues. Germline V gives CDR1 LGHNA, CDR2 YNFKEQ.

This clone has only one observation. The J gene is TRBJ2-3, the V gene TRBV10-1; TRBD1 aligns across 7 bases. Germline V gives CDR1 WNHNN, CDR2 SYGVQD (reference sequence). V lost 8 bases, J lost 6 bases, and 11 bases stayed unmatched. The CDR3 is 14 residues long. This CDR3 reads CASPTGCRMDTQYF. Written as DNA, the CDR3 is TGCGCCAGCCCGACAGGGTGTAGGATGGATACGCAGTATTTT.

The chain links TRBV21-1 to TRBJ1-6. TRBV21-1 is recorded as a pseudogene. CDR3 length: 14 amino acids. DNA for the CDR3: TGTGCCAGCACAAACGGCGAAAGGAATTCACCCCTCCACTTT. It encodes CASTNGERNSPLHF.